This entry concerns a single T cell receptor (beta chain). This specimen comes from a study of cytomegalovirus exposure and HLA in healthy donors. The V gene's germline CDR1 is SGDLS and CDR2 YYNGEE. V gave up 3 bases and J gave up 4 bases, with 16 bases separating them. This CDR3 comprises 15 residues. The primer mix had 60 Vbeta and 13 Jbeta primers. Per the original methods: In a later analysis, approximately 80 million unique TCR beta chains included roughly 11 million shared by two or more donors. The table came from immunoSEQ multiplex PCR; TCRdb's copy has only in-frame clones and leaves some out. V and J calls and clone size are copied from that table; D and trimming were computed from the DNA. The sample carries under 200,000 clones, around 77% recorded once.

Sequencing was carried out using PBMCs. This chain links TRBV9 with TRBJ1-2; D possibly corresponds to TRBD1 (6 bases). The sequence was obtained from a man between 60 and 70 years old in good health and CMV-seronegative. Here the CDR3 DNA reads TGTGCCAGCAGCGCTGAGGGGGGGGGTCGCTATGGCTACACCTTC. This codes for CASSAEGGGRYGYTF.